This T cell receptor (beta chain) stems from a study of tumor-infiltrating lymphocytes in primary liver carcinoma. In regard to this clonotype: The antigen remains undetermined. A much larger clone lies a single base off, so this may be a read error.

Production of TCR beta cDNA used about 500 ng total RNA together with a constant-region primer. Modified slightly, ARM-PCR produced TCR beta libraries over three nested multiplex PCR rounds. TRBV1-TRBV30 forward and Cbeta reverse primers drove the first two approximately 10-cycle rounds. TCRdb reprocessed the multiplex PCR reads via MiXCR and lists one record per CDR3 protein. Among fewer than 150,000 distinct CDR3 sequences listed, around two thirds were seen once. The tissue used was unsorted bulk material of roughly 17-31 mg. RNA and DNA were co-extracted from it with the AllPrep DNA/RNA mini kit. Looked up from germline, CDR1 is SGHKS and CDR2 is YYEKEE (reference sequence). This CDR3 comprises 13 residues. The V and J ends lost 0 bases and 10 bases respectively, with 11 bases between them. Study-level findings and limits: Blood trailed tumors significantly in top-250-clone fraction (p = 0.039).

This receptor was identified in a woman between 55 and 75 years old with primary liver carcinoma and hepatitis B virus infection. Sequences were obtained from liver tumor tissue from sampling region 1. Indicated subset: tumor region T1, superior pole. The gene calls are TRBV5-5 and TRBJ2-1; D gene uncertain. The CDR3 sequence: CASSLGLSKEQFF. CDR3 nucleotide sequence: TGTGCCAGCAGCTTGGGTTTGTCGAAAGAGCAGTTCTTC. The full variable domain, its missing parts supplied by reference TRBV5-5 and TRBJ2-1, is DAGVTQSPTHLIKTRGQQVTLRCSPISGHKSVSWYQQVLGQGPQFIFQYYEKEERGRGNFPDRFSARQFPNYSSELNVNALLLGDSALYLCASSLGLSKEQFFGPGTRLTVL.